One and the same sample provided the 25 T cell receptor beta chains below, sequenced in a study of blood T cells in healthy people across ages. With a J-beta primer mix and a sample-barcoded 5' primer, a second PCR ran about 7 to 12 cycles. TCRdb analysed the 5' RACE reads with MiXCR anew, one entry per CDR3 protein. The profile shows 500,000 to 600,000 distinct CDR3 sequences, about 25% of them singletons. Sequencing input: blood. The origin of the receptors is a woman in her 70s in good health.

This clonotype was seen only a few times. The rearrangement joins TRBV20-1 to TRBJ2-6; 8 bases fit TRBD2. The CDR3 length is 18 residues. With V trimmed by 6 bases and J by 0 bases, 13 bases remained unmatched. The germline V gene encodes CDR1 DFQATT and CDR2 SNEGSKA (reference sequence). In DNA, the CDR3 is TGCAGTGCCCCCCTGCCGGGGGGGGTTTCCTCTGGGGCCAACGTCCTGACTTTC. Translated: CSAPLPGGVSSGANVLTF.

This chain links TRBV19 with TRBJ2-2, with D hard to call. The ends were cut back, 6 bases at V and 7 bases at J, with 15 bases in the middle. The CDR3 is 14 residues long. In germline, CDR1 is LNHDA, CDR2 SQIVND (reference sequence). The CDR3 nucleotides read TGTGCCAGTAGCCTCGGGCCTAAAAGCGGGGAGCTGTTTTTT. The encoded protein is CASSLGPKSGELFF. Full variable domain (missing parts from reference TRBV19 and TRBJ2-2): DGGITQSPKYLFRKEGQNVTLSCEQNLNHDAMYWYRQDPGQGLRLIYYSQIVNDFQKGDIAEGYSVSREKKESFPLTVTSAQKNPTAFYLCASSLGPKSGELFFGEGSRLTVL.

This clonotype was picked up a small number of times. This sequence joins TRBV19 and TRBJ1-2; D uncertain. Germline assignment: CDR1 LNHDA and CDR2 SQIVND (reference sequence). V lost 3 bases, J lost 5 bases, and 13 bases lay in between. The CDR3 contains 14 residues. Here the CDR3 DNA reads TGTGCCAGTAGTATGACTGGACGATCTTATGGCTACACCTTC. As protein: CASSMTGRSYGYTF.

The CDR3 DNA follows: TGCGCCAGCAGCTTGCGGTTACAGAGCTCCTACAATGAGCAGTTCTTC. Its translation: CASSLRLQSSYNEQFF. The rearrangement joins TRBV5-1 to TRBJ2-1; no clear D gene. Trimming took 1 base from V and 0 from J, leaving 11 bases between them. The CDR3 sequence is 16 residues long. CDR1 and CDR2 from the germline V gene are SGHRS and YFSETQ.

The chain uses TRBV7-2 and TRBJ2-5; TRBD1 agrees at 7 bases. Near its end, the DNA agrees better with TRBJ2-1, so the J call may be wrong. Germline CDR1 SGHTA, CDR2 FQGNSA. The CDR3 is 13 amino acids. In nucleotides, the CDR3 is TGTGCCAGCAGCCCCCAGACAGGGAATGAGCAGTTCTTC. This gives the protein CASSPQTGNEQFF.

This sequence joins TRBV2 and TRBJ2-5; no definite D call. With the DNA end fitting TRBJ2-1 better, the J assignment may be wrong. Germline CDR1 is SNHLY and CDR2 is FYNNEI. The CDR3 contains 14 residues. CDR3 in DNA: TGTGCCAGCAAGATGGGGATTAGTGTGAATGAGCAGTTCTTC. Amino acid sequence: CASKMGISVNEQFF.

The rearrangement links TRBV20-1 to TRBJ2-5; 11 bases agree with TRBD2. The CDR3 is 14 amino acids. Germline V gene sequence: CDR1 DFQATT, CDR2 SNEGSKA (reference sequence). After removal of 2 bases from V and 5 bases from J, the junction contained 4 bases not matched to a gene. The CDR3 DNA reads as TGCAGTGCTAGACTTAGCGGGGGGGCGGAGACCCAGTACTTC. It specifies CSARLSGGAETQYF.

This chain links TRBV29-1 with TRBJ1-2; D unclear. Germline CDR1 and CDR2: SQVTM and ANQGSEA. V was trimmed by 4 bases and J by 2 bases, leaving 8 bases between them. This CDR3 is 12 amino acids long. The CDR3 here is CSVGYGNYGYTF. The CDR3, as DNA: TGCAGCGTTGGGTACGGGAACTATGGCTACACCTTC.

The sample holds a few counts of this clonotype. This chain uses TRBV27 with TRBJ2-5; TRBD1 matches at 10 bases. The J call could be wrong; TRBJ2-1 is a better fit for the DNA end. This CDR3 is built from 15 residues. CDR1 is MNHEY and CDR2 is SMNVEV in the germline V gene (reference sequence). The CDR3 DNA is TGTGCCAGCAGTTTCGACCGGGACAGGGGCAATGAGCAGTTCTTC. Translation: CASSFDRDRGNEQFF.

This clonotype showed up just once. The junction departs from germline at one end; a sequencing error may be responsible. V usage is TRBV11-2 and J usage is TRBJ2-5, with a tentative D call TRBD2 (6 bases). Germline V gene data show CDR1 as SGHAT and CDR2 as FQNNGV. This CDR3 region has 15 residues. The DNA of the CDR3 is TGTGCCAACAGCCCCCAGGGACTGGCAGTAAGGGCCCAGTACTTC. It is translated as CANSPQGLAVRAQYF.

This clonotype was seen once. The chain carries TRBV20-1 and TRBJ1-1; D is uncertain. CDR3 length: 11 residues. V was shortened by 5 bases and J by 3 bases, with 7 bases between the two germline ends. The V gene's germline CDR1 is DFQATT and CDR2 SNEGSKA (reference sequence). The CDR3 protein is CSAPDYTEAFF. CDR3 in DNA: TGCAGTGCTCCCGATTACACTGAAGCTTTCTTT.

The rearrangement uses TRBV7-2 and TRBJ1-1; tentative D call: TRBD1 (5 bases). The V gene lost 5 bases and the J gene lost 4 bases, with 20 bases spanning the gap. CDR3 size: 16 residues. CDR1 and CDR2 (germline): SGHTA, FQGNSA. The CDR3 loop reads CASSPSDSTRGTEAFF. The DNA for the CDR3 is TGTGCCAGCAGCCCGAGTGACAGCACACGAGGCACTGAAGCTTTCTTT.

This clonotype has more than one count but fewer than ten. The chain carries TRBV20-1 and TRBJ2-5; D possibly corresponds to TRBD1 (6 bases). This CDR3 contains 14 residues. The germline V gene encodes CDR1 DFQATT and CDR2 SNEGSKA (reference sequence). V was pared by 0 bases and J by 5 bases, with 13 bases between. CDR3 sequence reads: CSARDPGGWETQYF. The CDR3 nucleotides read TGCAGTGCTAGAGATCCTGGGGGCTGGGAGACCCAGTACTTC.

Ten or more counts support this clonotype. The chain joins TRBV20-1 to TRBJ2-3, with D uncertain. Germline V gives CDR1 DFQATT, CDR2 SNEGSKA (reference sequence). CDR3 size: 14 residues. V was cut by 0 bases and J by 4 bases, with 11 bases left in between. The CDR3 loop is CSARDRLGADTQYF. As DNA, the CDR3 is TGCAGTGCTAGAGATCGGCTAGGCGCAGATACGCAGTATTTT.

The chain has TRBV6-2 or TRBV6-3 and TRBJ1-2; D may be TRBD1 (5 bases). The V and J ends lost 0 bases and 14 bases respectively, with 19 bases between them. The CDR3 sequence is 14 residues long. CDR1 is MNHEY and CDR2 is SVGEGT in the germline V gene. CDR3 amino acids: CASSYSSISGSNTF. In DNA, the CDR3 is TGTGCCAGCAGTTACTCTTCCATTTCAGGGTCTAATACCTTC.

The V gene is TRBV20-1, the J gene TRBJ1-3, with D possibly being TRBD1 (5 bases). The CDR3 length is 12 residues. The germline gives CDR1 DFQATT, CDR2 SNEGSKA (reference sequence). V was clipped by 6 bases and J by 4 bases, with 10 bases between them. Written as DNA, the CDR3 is TGCAGTGCGGGGGGAATCGGAAACACCATATATTTT. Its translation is CSAGGIGNTIYF.

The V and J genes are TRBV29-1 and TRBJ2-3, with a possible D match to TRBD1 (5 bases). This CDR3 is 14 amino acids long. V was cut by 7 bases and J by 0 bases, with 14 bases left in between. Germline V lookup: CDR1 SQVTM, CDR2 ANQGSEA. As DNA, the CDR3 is TGCAGCGCCAACCGCAAGGGGAGCACAGATACGCAGTATTTT. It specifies CSANRKGSTDTQYF.

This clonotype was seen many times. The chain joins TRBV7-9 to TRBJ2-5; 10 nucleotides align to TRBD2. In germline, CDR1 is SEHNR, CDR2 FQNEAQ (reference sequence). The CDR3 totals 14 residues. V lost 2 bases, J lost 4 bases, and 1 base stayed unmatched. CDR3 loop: CASSLSGGAETQYF. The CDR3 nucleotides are TGTGCCAGCAGCTTAAGCGGGGGGGCAGAGACCCAGTACTTC. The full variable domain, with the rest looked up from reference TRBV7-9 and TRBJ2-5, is DTGVSQNPRHKITKRGQNVTFRCDPISEHNRLYWYRQTLGQGPEFLTYFQNEAQLEKSRLLSDRFSAERPKGSFSTLEIQRTEQGDSAMYLCASSLSGGAETQYFGPGTRLLVL.

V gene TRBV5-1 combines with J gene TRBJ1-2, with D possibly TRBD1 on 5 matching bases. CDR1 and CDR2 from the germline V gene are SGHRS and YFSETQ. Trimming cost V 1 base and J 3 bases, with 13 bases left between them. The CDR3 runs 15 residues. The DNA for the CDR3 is TGCGCCAGCAGCTTGACCCTAGGACACGACTATGGCTACACCTTC. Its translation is CASSLTLGHDYGYTF.

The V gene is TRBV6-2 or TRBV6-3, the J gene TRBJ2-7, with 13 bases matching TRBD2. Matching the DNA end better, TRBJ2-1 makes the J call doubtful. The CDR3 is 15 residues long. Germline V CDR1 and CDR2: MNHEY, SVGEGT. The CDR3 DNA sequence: TGTGCCAGTGGACTAGCGGGGGCCCAATACAATGAGCAGTTCTTC. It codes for CASGLAGAQYNEQFF.

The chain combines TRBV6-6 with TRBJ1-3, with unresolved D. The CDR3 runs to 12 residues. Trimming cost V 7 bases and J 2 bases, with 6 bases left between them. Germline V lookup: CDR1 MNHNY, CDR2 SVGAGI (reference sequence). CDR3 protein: CASTYAGNTIYF. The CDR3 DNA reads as TGTGCCAGCACATATGCTGGAAACACCATATATTTT.

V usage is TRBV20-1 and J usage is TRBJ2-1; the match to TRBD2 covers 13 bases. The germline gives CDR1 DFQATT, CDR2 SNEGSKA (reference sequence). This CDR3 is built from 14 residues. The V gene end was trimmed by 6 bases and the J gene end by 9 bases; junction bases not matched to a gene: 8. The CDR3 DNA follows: TGCAGTGCGACCGGGACTAGCGGGGTGGGTGAGCAGTTCTTC. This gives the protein CSATGTSGVGEQFF.

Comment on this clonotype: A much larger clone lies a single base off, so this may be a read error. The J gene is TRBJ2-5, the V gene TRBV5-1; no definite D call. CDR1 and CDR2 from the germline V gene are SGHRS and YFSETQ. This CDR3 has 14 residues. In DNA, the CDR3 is TGCGCCAACAGCTTGGCGCAGAGTCAAGAGACCCAGTACTTC. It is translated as CANSLAQSQETQYF. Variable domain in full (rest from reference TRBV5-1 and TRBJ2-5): KAGVTQTPRYLIKTRGQQVTLSCSPISGHRSVSWYQQTPGQGLQFLFEYFSETQRNKGNFPGRFSGRQFSNSRSEMNVSTLELGDSALYLCANSLAQSQETQYFGPGTRLLVL.

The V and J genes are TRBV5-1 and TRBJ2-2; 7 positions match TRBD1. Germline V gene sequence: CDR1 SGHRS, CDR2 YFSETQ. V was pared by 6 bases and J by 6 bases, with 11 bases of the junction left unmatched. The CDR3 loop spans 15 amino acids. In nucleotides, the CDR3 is TGCGCCAGCAAGACAGGGAGTCCGGTATCCGGGGAGCTGTTTTTT. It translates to CASKTGSPVSGELFF.

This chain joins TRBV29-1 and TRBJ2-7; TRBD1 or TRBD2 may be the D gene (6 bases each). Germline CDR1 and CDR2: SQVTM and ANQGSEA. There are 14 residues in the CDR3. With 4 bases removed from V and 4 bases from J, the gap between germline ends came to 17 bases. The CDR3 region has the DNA TGCAGCGTTGTCAGTCCGGGGGCGATTTACGAGCAGTACTTC. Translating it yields CSVVSPGAIYEQYF.